Detailed here is one T cell receptor beta chain. The data stem from a study of Graves' ophthalmopathy and Graves' hyperthyroidism. Amplification of the TCR beta CDR3 regions used RNA transcripts (as template). HTBI primers were employed in first-round RT-PCR, then a second-round multiplex PCR followed. TCRdb reprocessed the multiplex PCR reads via MiXCR and lists one record per CDR3 protein. The data contain roughly 350,000 distinct CDR3 sequences, about 17% of them singletons. Germline V lookup: CDR1 MDHEN, CDR2 SYDVKM. Between the trimmed V and J ends, which lost 3 bases and 6 bases, there was a span of 11 bases. CDR3 size: 13 residues.

Sequencing input: peripheral blood. The sequence derives from an adult woman with stable Graves' hyperthyroidism. This chain links TRBV28 with TRBJ1-2; D is ambiguous. DNA for the CDR3: TGTGCCAGCAGTTTCCAGGTCGGCCATGGCTACACCTTC. Translation: CASSFQVGHGYTF.